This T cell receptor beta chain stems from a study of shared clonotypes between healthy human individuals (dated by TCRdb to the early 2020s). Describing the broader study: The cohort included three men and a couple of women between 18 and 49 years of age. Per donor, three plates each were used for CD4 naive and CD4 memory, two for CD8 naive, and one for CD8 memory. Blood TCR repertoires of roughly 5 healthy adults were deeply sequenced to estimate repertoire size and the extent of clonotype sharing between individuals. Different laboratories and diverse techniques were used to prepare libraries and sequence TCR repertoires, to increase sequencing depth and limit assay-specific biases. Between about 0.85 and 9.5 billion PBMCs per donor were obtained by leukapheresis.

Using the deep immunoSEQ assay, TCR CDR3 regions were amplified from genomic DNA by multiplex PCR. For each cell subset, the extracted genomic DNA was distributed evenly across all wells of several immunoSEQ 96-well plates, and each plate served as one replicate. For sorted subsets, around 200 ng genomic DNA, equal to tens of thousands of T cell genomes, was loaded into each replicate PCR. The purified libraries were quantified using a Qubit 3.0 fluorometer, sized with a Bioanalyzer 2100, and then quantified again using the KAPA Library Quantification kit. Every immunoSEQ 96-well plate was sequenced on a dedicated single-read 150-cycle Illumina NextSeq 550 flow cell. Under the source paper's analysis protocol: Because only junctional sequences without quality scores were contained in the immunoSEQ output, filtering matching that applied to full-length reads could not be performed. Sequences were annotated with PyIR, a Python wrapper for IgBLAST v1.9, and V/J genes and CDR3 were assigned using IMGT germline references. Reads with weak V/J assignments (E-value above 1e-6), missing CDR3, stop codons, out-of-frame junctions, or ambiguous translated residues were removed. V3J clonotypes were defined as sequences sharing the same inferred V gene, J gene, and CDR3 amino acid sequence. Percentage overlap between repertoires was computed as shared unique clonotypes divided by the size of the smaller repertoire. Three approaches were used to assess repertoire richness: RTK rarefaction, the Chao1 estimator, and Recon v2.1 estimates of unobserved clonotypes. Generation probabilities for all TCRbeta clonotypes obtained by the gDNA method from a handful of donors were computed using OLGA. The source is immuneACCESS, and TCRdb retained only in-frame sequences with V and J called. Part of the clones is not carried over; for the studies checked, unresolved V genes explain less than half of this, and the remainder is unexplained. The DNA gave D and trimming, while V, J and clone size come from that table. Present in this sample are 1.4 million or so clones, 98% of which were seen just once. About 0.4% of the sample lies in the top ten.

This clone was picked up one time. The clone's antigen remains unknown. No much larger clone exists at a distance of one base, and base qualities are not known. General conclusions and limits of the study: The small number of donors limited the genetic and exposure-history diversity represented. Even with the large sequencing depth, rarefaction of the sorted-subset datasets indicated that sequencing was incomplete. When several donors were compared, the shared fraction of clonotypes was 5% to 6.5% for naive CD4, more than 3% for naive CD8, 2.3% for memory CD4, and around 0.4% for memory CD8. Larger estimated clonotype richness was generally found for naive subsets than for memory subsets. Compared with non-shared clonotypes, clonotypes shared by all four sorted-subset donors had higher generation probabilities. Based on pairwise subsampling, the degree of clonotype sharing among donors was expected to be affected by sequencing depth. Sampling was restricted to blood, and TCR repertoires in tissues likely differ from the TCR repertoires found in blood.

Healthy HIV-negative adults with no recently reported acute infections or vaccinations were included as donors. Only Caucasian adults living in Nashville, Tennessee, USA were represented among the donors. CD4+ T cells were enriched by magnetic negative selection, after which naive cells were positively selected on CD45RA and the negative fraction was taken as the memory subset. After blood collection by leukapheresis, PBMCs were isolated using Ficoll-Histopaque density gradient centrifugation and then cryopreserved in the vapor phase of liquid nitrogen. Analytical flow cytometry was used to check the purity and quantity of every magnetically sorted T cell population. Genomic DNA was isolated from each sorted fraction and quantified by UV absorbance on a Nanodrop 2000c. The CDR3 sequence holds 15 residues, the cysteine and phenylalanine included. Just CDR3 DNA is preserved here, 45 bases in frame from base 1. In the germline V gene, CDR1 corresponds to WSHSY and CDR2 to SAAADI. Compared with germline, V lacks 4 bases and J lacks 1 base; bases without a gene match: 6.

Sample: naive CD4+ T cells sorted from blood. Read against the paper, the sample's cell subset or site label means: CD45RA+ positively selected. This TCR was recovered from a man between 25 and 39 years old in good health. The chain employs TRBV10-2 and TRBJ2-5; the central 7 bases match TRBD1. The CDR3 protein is CASSGPGQIQETQYF. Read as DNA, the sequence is TGCGCCAGCAGTGGGCCGGGACAGATCCAAGAGACCCAGTACTTC.